This T cell receptor beta chain was profiled in a study of blood T cell repertoires in COVID-19. Turning to the study itself: Material from acute and convalescent COVID-19 was sourced from the United States, Italy and Spain.

Original data processing: Amplified reference gene primers provided the basis for estimating nucleated cell counts. The table came from immunoSEQ multiplex PCR; TCRdb's copy has only in-frame clones and leaves some out. Clone size and V and J calls were adopted from that table, with D and trimming inferred from the DNA. This sample has fewer than 250,000 clones, with 85% found just once. Followed over time, Seattle patients had been enrolled while infection was active. J lost 6 bases, V lost 5 bases, and 5 bases had no gene match. Germline CDR1 is SEHNR and CDR2 is FQNEAQ (reference sequence). The CDR3 covers 13 residues.

The genes are TRBV7-9 and TRBJ2-3, with 7 bases that match TRBD1. The sample consisted of peripheral blood. The origin of this receptor is a man between 60 and 75 years old with COVID-19, enrolled during active disease. In nucleotides, the CDR3 is TGTGCCAGCAGCCTCCCCAGGGGGGATACGCAGTATTTT. Translating it yields CASSLPRGDTQYF.